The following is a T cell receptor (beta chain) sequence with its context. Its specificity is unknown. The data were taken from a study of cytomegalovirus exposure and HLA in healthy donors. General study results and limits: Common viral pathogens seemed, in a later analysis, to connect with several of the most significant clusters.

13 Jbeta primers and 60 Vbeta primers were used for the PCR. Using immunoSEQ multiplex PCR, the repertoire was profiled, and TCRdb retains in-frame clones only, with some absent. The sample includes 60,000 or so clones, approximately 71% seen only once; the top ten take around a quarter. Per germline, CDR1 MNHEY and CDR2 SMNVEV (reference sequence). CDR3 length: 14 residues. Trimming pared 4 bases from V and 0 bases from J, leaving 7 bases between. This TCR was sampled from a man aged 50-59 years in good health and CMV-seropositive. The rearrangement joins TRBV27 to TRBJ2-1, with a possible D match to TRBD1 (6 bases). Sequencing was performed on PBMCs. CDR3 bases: TGTGCCAGCAGTTCAGGGGTCTCCTACAATGAGCAGTTCTTC. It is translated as CASSSGVSYNEQFF.